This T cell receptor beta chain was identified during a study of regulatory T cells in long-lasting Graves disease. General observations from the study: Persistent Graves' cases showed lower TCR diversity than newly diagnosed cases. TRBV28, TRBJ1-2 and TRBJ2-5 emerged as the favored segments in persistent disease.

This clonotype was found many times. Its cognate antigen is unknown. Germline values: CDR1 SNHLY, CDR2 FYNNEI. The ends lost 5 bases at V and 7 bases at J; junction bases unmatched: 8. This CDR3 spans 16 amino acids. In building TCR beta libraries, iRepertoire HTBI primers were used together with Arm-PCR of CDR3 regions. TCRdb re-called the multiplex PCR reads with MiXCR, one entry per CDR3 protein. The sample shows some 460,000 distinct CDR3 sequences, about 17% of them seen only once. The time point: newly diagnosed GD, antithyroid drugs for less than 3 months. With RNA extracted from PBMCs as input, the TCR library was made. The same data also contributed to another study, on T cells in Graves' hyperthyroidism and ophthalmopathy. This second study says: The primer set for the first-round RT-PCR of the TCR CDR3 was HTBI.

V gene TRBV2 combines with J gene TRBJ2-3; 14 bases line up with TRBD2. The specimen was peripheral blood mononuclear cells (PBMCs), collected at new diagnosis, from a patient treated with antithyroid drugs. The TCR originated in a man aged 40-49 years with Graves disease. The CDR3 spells CASSRMTSGRANTQYF. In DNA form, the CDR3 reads TGTGCCAGCAGTAGAATGACTAGCGGGAGGGCGAATACGCAGTATTTT.